Here is one TCR beta chain with its context. What it binds is not known. Looked up from germline, CDR1 is SQVTM and CDR2 is ANQGSEA. Germline trimming cut 5 bases from V and 9 bases from J; bases unmatched to any gene: 5. The CDR3 loop spans 13 amino acids. The sample originates from a study of OX40 agonist ivuxolimab in advanced cancers. The protocol was immunoSEQ multiplex PCR, while the TCRdb copy is restricted to in-frame clones and leaves out a portion. The sample holds about 55,000 clones, around 80% seen once. Regarding the study as a whole: Also present in some nonresponders was a low level of normalized T-cell clonal expansion.

This clonotype was sampled from an adult with an advanced solid tumor such as melanoma, head and neck, liver or kidney cancer. The specimen was CD4+ or CD8+ T cells sorted from blood, collected in a trial of the OX40 agonist ivuxolimab. This chain links TRBV29-1 with TRBJ2-1; 12 bases agree with TRBD1. The chain's CDR3 is CSVTGTGGGEQFF. Written as DNA, the CDR3 is TGCAGCGTTACCGGGACAGGGGGCGGTGAGCAGTTCTTC.